This T cell receptor (beta chain) was captured in a study of memory CD4+ T cells and cytomegalovirus serostatus (dated by TCRdb to between 2018 and 2021). Background on the whole study: The cohort comprised roughly 35 healthy Belgian adults, 9 CMV seropositive and some 24 CMV seronegative. The study sequenced CD4+ memory TCRbeta repertoires of a Belgian cohort with known cytomegalovirus serostatus to replicate a published TCR-based CMV serostatus classifier. The paper as a whole reports these results and caveats: Of 164 previously reported CMV-associated TCRbeta sequences, approximately 70 appeared in the CD4+ memory repertoires, each in one to five individuals. Unlike the original study, which covered naive and memory CD4+ and CD8+ populations, the Belgian study sequenced only CD4+CD45RO+ memory cells. For CMV serostatus prediction, a median bootstrapped AUC of 0.95 was reached with the original framework, and a median bootstrapped AUC of around 0.89 was reached with a US-trained random forest. The results were interpreted as suggesting that the CMV-associated TCR signature is largely present in the CD4+ memory repertoire. A median bootstrapped AUC of almost 0.96 with a 95% CI of 0.76-1.00 was achieved on the Belgian cohort by the original-framework classifier.

The Quick-DNA Microprep Kit was used to extract genomic DNA from the sorted cells. Amplification of TCRbeta DNA was done with the immunoSEQ hsTCRbeta kit, following the protocol from the manufacturer. An Illumina MiSeq instrument was used to sequence the TCRbeta libraries. In the paper's pipeline: Once out-of-frame sequences had been removed, fewer than 2.5 million distinct TCRbeta sequences were left, which works out to an average of roughly 70,000 per individual. Each individual was scored by the count of 164 previously reported CMV-associated TCRbeta sequences and the total productive distinct TCRbeta count. A beta-binomial model was reimplemented in Python, and scikit-learn random forests with default parameters were trained on data from the US cohort. On the Belgian cohort, classifier performance was reported as the median AUC, along with percentile confidence intervals, across 10,000 bootstrap iterations. The table comes from immuneACCESS by way of TCRdb, which keeps in-frame sequences with V and J called. Part of the clones is missing from these tables; in studies checked, under half for an unresolved V gene and the rest for unknown reasons. For V, J and clone size, that table is used; D and trimming come from the DNA. The sample table shows some 67,000 clones, and 70% to 80% are seen once. The top ten clones comprise roughly 5% of the sample.

A FACSAria II was used to sort memory CD4+ T cells, defined as single viable CD3+CD4+CD8-CD45RO+ cells. To determine CMV serostatus, a Roche Elecsys assay was used that detects serum IgG against CMV pp150, pp28, p38 and p52. After thawing, total CD4+ T cells were enriched by positive selection with CD4 magnetic microbeads. The samples came from a different study that was designed specifically to examine the CD4+ T cell memory repertoire. Peripheral blood mononuclear cells were isolated and cryopreserved according to standard operating procedures, and serum was stored at -80 degrees C. CD3-PerCP (BW264/56), CD4-APC (RPA-T4), CD45RO-PE (UCHT1) and CD8-Pacific Orange (3B5) antibodies were used for staining, and non-viable cells were excluded with Sytox blue. CDR1 DFQATT and CDR2 SNEGSKA were looked up in the germline V gene (reference sequence). Here V drops 5 bases and J drops 5 bases, and the junction holds 2 bases not matched to any gene. The CDR3, from cysteine to phenylalanine, totals 11 residues. The sequence is cut down to CDR3 DNA, 33 bases in frame from base 1.

On this clone itself: Its cognate antigen has yet to be identified. No much larger clone is present one base from it, and per-base qualities are unavailable.

The chain uses TRBV20-1 and TRBJ1-1; TRBD1 aligns with 7 central bases. The sequenced sample consisted of memory CD4+ T cells from blood. The clonotype was recovered from an adult in good health and CMV-seropositive. The CDR3 is CSAEQGTEAFF. The bases are TGCAGTGCTGAACAGGGGACTGAAGCTTTCTTT.